Listed below are T cell receptor beta chains from one sample, sequenced in a study of Graves' ophthalmopathy and Graves' hyperthyroidism. TCRdb passed the multiplex PCR reads through MiXCR, listing each CDR3 protein once. The profile shows around 600,000 distinct CDR3 sequences, over 40% of them singletons. The specimen was peripheral blood. The receptors were sampled from an adult man with Graves' ophthalmopathy. Each CDR3 is given with its conserved first and last residue. The order of the fields is CDR3 length, clone size, J gene, D gene, V gene, CDR3 DNA, CDR3 protein. D genes are given only for firm matches. Only some rows state a clone size, as once, few, many or a class for expanded clones.

length: 14; size: NA; J: TRBJ2-3; D: TRBD2; V: TRBV29-1; DNA: TGCAGCGTCGGACGGGGGGACCGCACAGATACGCAGTATTTT; CDR3: CSVGRGDRTDTQYF
length: 16; size: many; J: TRBJ2-7; D: NA; V: TRBV10-3; DNA: TGTGCCATCAGTGAGGCCACACTAGGAATGTCCTACGAGCAGTACTTC; CDR3: CAISEATLGMSYEQYF
length: 15; size: few; J: TRBJ1-5; D: TRBD1; V: TRBV12-5; DNA: TGTGCTAGTGGTTTCGGGACAGGGGCCAGGCAGCCCCAGCATTTT; CDR3: CASGFGTGARQPQHF
length: 17; size: few; J: TRBJ1-3; D: NA; V: TRBV7-2; DNA: TGTGCCAGCAGGCAGGGGTACGGGGGCCCCTCTGGAAACACCATATATTTT; CDR3: CASRQGYGGPSGNTIYF
length: 14; size: NA; J: TRBJ2-5; D: TRBD1; V: TRBV7-6; DNA: TGTGCCAGCAGCCCGACCACAGGGGCTCAGCCCCAGTACTTC; CDR3: CASSPTTGAQPQYF
length: 17; size: few; J: TRBJ1-3; D: NA; V: TRBV12-5; DNA: TGTGCTAGTTCAGTGGCGATGACAGGTCGTTCTGGAAACACCATATATTTT; CDR3: CASSVAMTGRSGNTIYF
length: 14; size: NA; J: TRBJ2-5; D: TRBD1; V: TRBV7-2; DNA: TGTGCCAGCGGATCCGGGACAGGGTTAGAGACCCAGTACTTC; CDR3: CASGSGTGLETQYF
length: 13; size: few; J: TRBJ2-2; D: NA; V: TRBV5-1; DNA: TGCGCCAGCAGCGATATTGGCACCGGGGAGCTGTTTTTT; CDR3: CASSDIGTGELFF
length: 13; size: few; J: TRBJ2-5; D: NA; V: TRBV11-3; DNA: TGTGCCAGCAGCTTTAGGCAGGCGAAGACCCAGTACTTC; CDR3: CASSFRQAKTQYF
length: 13; size: many; J: TRBJ1-1; D: NA; V: TRBV12-3/TRBV12-4; DNA: TGTGCCAGCAGAGTAACAGGGACTGAAGTGGCTTTCTTT; CDR3: CASRVTGTEVAFF
length: 14; size: many; J: TRBJ2-5; D: TRBD2; V: TRBV10-2; DNA: TGCGCCAGCAGTGATAGCGGGGACCAAGAGACCCAGTACTTC; CDR3: CASSDSGDQETQYF
length: 12; size: few; J: TRBJ1-1; D: TRBD1; V: TRBV7-3; DNA: TGTGCCAGCAGCTTAGACAGGGGGGGAGCTTTCTTT; CDR3: CASSLDRGGAFF
length: 15; size: few; J: TRBJ1-3; D: NA; V: TRBV12-3/TRBV12-4; DNA: TGTGCCAGCAGCCCTGCATTGGGGAACGGAAACACCATATATTTT; CDR3: CASSPALGNGNTIYF
length: 15; size: NA; J: TRBJ1-2; D: TRBD1; V: TRBV7-2; DNA: TGTGCCAGCAGTATCGGGACAGGGGGTTCCTATGGCTACACCTTC; CDR3: CASSIGTGGSYGYTF
length: 13; size: many; J: TRBJ2-5; D: NA; V: TRBV19; DNA: TGTGCCAGTAGTATAGGACAGGCAGAGACCCAGTACTTC; CDR3: CASSIGQAETQYF
length: 15; size: NA; J: TRBJ1-6; D: TRBD1; V: TRBV24-1; DNA: TGTGCCACCAGTCCACGGACAGGGTCGAATTCACCCCTCCACTTT; CDR3: CATSPRTGSNSPLHF
length: 14; size: NA; J: TRBJ1-5; D: NA; V: TRBV10-3; DNA: TGTGCCATCAGTAATCACCAGGGAATCCAGCCCCAGCATTTT; CDR3: CAISNHQGIQPQHF
length: 13; size: many; J: TRBJ2-2; D: NA; V: TRBV10-3; DNA: TGTGCCGGCCGGCCAGGGCGCACCGGGGAGCTGTTTTTT; CDR3: CAGRPGRTGELFF
length: 16; size: many; J: TRBJ2-5; D: TRBD2; V: TRBV11-1; DNA: TGTGCCAGCAGCCCACAGCGGGAGGGCCTGGTAGAGACCCAGTACTTC; CDR3: CASSPQREGLVETQYF
length: 13; size: few; J: TRBJ2-7; D: TRBD1; V: TRBV5-4; DNA: TGTGCCAGCAGCCAAGACAGGGTATACGAGCAGTACTTC; CDR3: CASSQDRVYEQYF
length: 13; size: NA; J: TRBJ2-3; D: TRBD1; V: TRBV29-1; DNA: TGCAGCGCGCGGACAGGGGGCGCAGATACGCAGTATTTT; CDR3: CSARTGGADTQYF
length: 13; size: NA; J: TRBJ2-7; D: NA; V: TRBV5-6; DNA: TGTGCCAGCAGCTTTGCTAGCTCCTACGAGCAGTACTTC; CDR3: CASSFASSYEQYF